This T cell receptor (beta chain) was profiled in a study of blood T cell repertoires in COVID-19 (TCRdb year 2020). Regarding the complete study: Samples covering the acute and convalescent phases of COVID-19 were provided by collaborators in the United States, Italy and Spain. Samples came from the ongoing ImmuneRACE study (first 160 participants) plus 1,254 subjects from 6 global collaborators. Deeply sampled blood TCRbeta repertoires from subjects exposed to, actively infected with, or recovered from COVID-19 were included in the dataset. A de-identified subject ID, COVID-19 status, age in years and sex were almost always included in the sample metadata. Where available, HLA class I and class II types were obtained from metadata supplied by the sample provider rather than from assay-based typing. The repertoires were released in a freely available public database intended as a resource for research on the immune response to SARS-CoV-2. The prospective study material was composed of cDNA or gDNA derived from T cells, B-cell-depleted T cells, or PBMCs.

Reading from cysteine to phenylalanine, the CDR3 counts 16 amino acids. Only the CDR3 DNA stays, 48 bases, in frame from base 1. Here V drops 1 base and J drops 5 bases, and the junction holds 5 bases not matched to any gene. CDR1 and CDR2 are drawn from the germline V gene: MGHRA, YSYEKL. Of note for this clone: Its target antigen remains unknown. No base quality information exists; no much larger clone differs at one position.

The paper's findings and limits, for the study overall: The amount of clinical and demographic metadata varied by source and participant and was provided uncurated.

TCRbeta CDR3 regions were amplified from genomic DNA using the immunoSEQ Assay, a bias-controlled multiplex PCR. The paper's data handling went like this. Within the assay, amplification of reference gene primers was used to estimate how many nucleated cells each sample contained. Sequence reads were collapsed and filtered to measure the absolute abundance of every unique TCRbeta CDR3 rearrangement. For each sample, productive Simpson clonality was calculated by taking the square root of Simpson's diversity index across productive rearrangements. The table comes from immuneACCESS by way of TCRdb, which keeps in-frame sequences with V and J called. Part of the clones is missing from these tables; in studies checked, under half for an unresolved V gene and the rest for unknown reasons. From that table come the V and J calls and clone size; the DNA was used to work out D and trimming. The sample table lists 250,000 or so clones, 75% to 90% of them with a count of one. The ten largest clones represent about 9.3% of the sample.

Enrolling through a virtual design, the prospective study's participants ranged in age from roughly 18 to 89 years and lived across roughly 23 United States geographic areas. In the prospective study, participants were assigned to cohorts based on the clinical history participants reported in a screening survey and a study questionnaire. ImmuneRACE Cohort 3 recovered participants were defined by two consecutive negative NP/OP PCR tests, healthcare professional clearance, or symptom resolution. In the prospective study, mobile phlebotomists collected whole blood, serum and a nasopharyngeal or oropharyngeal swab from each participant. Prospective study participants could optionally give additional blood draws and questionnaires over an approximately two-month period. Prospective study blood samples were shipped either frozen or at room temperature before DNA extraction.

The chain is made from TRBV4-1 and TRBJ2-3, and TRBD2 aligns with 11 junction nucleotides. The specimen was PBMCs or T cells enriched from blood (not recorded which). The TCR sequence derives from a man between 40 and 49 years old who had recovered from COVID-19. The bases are TGCGCCAGCAGCCAAGCCCTAGCGGGGGGCGTAGATACGCAGTATTTT. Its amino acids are CASSQALAGGVDTQYF.